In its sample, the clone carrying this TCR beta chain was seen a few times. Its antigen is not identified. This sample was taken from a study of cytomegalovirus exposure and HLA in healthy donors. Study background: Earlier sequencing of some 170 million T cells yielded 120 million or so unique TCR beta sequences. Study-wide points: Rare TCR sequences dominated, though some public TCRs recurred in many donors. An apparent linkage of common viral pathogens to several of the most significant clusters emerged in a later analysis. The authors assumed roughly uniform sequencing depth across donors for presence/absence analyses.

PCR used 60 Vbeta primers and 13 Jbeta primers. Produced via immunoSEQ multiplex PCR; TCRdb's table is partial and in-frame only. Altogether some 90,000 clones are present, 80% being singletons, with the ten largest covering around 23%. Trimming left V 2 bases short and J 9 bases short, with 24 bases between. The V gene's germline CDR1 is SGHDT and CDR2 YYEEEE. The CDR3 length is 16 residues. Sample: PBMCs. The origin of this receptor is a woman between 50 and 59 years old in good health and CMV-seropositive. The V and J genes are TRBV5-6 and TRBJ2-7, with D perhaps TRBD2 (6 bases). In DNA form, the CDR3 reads TGTGCCAGCAGCTTCCAGATGGGAGGAACTCCTACGAGGCAGTACTTC. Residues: CASSFQMGGTPTRQYF.